This T cell receptor beta chain comes out of a study of metastatic and nonmetastatic thyroid tumors. Using MiXCR, TCRdb re-called clones from the PCR reads. The sample has 50,000 to 65,000 clones, around a sixth seen once; the top ten hold 2.5% to 3.5%. This clone was seen repeatedly, ten times or more. Its specificity is unknown. Treatment of any kind had been given to no patient before thyroid surgery. Overall study findings and caveats: Malignant tumors reportedly showed significantly higher TCR beta diversity than benign nodules in both blood and tumor.

Source material: blood. This sequence was found in a female donor with papillary thyroid cancer or a benign thyroid nodule (not recorded which). Some clones in this sample may be carry-over from other donors' samples.

CDR3 sequence (DNA): TGTGCCAGCAATCAACTAGCGGGAGTGGTAGCAGAGACCCAGTACTTC. The encoded protein is CASNQLAGVVAETQYF. This sequence joins TRBV6-2 or TRBV6-3 and TRBJ2-5; 11 nucleotides match TRBD2. Germline values: CDR1 MNHEY, CDR2 SVGEGT. The ends lost 7 bases at V and 4 bases at J; junction bases unmatched: 11. This CDR3 is 16 amino acids long.